This T cell receptor beta chain was sequenced for a study of T-cell memory formation after mild COVID-19. This clonotype was seen more than once but under ten times. TCRdb re-analysed the 5' RACE reads in MiXCR, keeping a single row per CDR3 protein. Of a few hundred thousand distinct CDR3 sequences in the sample, 20% to 25% are singletons; the top ten hold around 9.5%. V shed 1 base and J 4 bases; nucleotides not matched to a gene: 3. Germline V gene sequence: CDR1 SNHLY, CDR2 FYNNEI. The CDR3 contains 15 residues. The chain couples TRBV2 to TRBJ1-5; 8 nucleotides agree with TRBD1. Sequenced input: PBMCs or a T cell subset sorted from them (not recorded which). The receptor was derived from an adult woman who had mild COVID-19 (a few samples of this study predate the infection). Cell type and time point are not known. CDR3 protein: CASSEVYRGNQPQHF. The CDR3, as DNA: TGTGCCAGCAGTGAAGTATACAGGGGGAATCAGCCCCAGCATTTT.